This T cell receptor beta chain was recovered during a study of cytomegalovirus exposure and HLA in healthy donors. Study overall: The 100 million to 120 million unique TCR beta sequences, from roughly 180 million T cells, were found by an earlier analysis. General observations from the study: Researchers reported in a later analysis that a missense DCLRE1C variant was tied to TCR beta V- and J-gene trimming. The study labeled more than 150 TCR beta chains cytomegalovirus-associated.

The CDR3 runs to 14 residues. V was clipped by 4 bases and J by 5 bases; unmatched bases: 7. Germline loops: CDR1 KGHSH, CDR2 LQKENI. In regard to this clone: What it binds is unknown.

PCR primers comprised 60 Vbeta and 13 Jbeta primers. Sequencing was performed with immunoSEQ multiplex PCR; in TCRdb, only in-frame clones are kept and a portion is missing. The repertoire has 210,000 or so clones, 70% to 90% of them found once; the top ten carry about 1.2%. The V call is TRBV18, the J call TRBJ1-1; 7 bases are shared with TRBD1. The receptor was isolated from a human donor in good health. Specimen: PBMCs. The CDR3 region has the DNA TGTGCCAGCTCACGGGGACAGCAACGGACTGAAGCTTTCTTT. This sequence encodes CASSRGQQRTEAFF.